Listed here are 29 T cell receptor beta chains from one sample, sequenced in a study of T cells in Graves' hyperthyroidism and ophthalmopathy. Authors of the study amplified TCR beta CDR3 regions from RNA transcripts. HTBI primers were used for first-round RT-PCR of the TCR CDR3. A single record per CDR3 protein comes from TCRdb applying MiXCR to the multiplex PCR reads. The table includes a few hundred thousand distinct CDR3 sequences, around 16% detected once. The sequenced sample consisted of blood. The receptors were gathered from a woman under 30 with Graves' hyperthyroidism.

This clonotype has ten or more counts. This sequence joins TRBV11-2 and TRBJ1-1; 7 bases fit TRBD1. Trimming took 4 bases from V and 5 from J; bases not matched to a gene: 16. This CDR3 comprises 17 residues. Germline V CDR1 and CDR2: SGHAT, FQNNGV. CDR3 DNA: TGTGCCAGCAGCTCCAAGAGACAGGGCAGTTTCTCGACTGAAGCTTTCTTT. It yields the protein CASSSKRQGSFSTEAFF.

The sample holds many counts of this clonotype. This chain connects TRBV18 to TRBJ1-1, with TRBD1 as a possible D gene (6 bases). Germline V gene sequence: CDR1 KGHSH, CDR2 LQKENI. The CDR3 runs to 17 residues. The germline V and J ends were trimmed by 0 bases and 0 bases, with 14 bases remaining between them. CDR3 sequence: CASSPPGHRSMNTEAFF. CDR3 in DNA: TGTGCCAGCTCACCACCGGGACACCGATCCATGAACACTGAAGCTTTCTTT.

J is TRBJ1-2 and V is TRBV6-2 or TRBV6-3; no clear D. The length of the CDR3 is 12 residues. Germline assignment: CDR1 MNHEY and CDR2 SVGEGT. The V and J ends lost 5 bases and 1 base respectively, with 5 bases between them. CDR3: CASSAFNYGYTF. The DNA of the CDR3 is TGTGCCAGCAGTGCATTTAACTATGGCTACACCTTC.

This clonotype was seen a single time. The chain is built from TRBV7-4 and TRBJ1-6, with a possible D match to TRBD1 (5 bases). Trimming pared 3 bases from V and 8 bases from J, leaving 14 bases between. This CDR3 has 15 residues. The germline gives CDR1 SGHVT, CDR2 SQSDAQ. As DNA, the CDR3 is TGTGCCAGCAGCTTCGGGGGGACCGGCGATTCACCCCTCCACTTT. Protein product: CASSFGGTGDSPLHF. The full variable domain, its missing parts supplied by reference TRBV7-4 and TRBJ1-6, is GAGVSQSPRYKVAKRGRDVALRCDSISGHVTLYWYRQTLGQGSEVLTYSQSDAQRDKSGRPSGRFSAERPERSVSTLKIQRTEQGDSAVYLCASSFGGTGDSPLHFGNGTRLTVT.

This clonotype has at least ten counts. The J gene is TRBJ1-2, the V gene TRBV9, with D perhaps matching TRBD1 (5 bases). Germline CDR1 and CDR2: SGDLS and YYNGEE. The V end was cut by 0 bases, the J end by 2 bases, with 11 bases between. This CDR3 is 15 amino acids long. CDR3 sequence reads: CASSVDGGLNYGYTF. CDR3 in DNA: TGTGCCAGCAGCGTAGACGGGGGTTTAAACTATGGCTACACCTTC. The full variable domain, rest sourced from reference TRBV9 and TRBJ1-2, is DSGVTQTPKHLITATGQRVTLRCSPRSGDLSVYWYQQSLDQGLQFLIQYYNGEERAKGNILERFSAQQFPDLHSELNLSSLELGDSALYFCASSVDGGLNYGYTFGSGTRLTVV.

The V call is TRBV9, the J call TRBJ2-5, with 8 positions matching TRBD2. The CDR3 sequence is 17 residues long. Germline V lookup: CDR1 SGDLS, CDR2 YYNGEE. Trimming removed 5 bases from V and 4 bases from J; junction bases left unmatched: 16. DNA for the CDR3: TGTGCCAGCAGAAAAATAGCGGGGACACGGAAGGTAGAGACCCAGTACTTC. This encodes CASRKIAGTRKVETQYF.

For this clonotype: A much bigger clone sits one base away, suggesting this may be a read error. The genes are TRBV15 and TRBJ2-4, with 10 nucleotides matching TRBD2. The CDR3 length is 18 residues. CDR1 LNHNV and CDR2 YYDKDF come from the germline V gene (reference sequence). The CDR3 loop reads CAISRDYSGRRAKNIQYF. CDR3 DNA sequence: TGTGCCATCAGCAGAGACTATAGCGGGAGGAGGGCCAAAAACATTCAGTACTTC.

A few counts support this clonotype. This chain connects TRBV5-1 to TRBJ2-5; no definite D call. The CDR3 extends over 15 amino acids. The germline V gene encodes CDR1 SGHRS and CDR2 YFSETQ. The V and J ends lost 0 bases and 1 base respectively, with 10 bases between them. CDR3 region: CASSLGPIFQETQYF. CDR3 nucleotide sequence: TGCGCCAGCAGCTTGGGACCGATATTCCAAGAGACCCAGTACTTC.

This clonotype was seen at least ten times. This chain links TRBV6-1 with TRBJ2-7, with 7 nucleotides matching TRBD1. This CDR3 has 18 amino acids. V lost 2 bases, J lost 3 bases, and 16 bases stayed unmatched. From germline, CDR1 is MNHNS and CDR2 SASEGT. CDR3 loop: CASSESALVRTGSYEQYF. CDR3 DNA sequence: TGTGCCAGCAGTGAATCTGCTCTAGTCCGGACAGGAAGCTACGAGCAGTACTTC.

The V gene is TRBV12-3 or TRBV12-4, the J gene TRBJ1-1; 8 bases line up with TRBD1. The V and J ends lost 0 bases and 4 bases, in that order; junction bases with no gene match: 4. The CDR3 contains 15 residues. The CDR3 loop is CASSLARGRGTEAFF. CDR3 DNA sequence: TGTGCCAGCAGTTTAGCCAGGGGGCGAGGCACTGAAGCTTTCTTT.

V usage is TRBV30 and J usage is TRBJ1-1, with D perhaps matching TRBD1 (6 bases). The CDR3 consists of 13 residues. Trimming pared 0 bases from V and 3 bases from J, leaving 8 bases between. Germline V gene sequence: CDR1 GTSNPN, CDR2 SVGIG (reference sequence). The CDR3 reads CAWSVDSHTEAFF. The CDR3 DNA reads TGTGCCTGGAGTGTGGACAGCCACACTGAAGCTTTCTTT. Combining the CDR3 with reference TRBV30 and TRBJ1-1 gives the whole variable domain SQTIHQWPATLVQPVGSPLSLECTVEGTSNPNLYWYRQAAGRGLQLLFYSVGIGQISSEVPQNLSASRPQDRQFILSSKKLLLSDSGFYLCAWSVDSHTEAFFGQGTRLTVV.

The table lists this clonotype with a few counts. CDR3 amino acids: CASSSARGNNEQFF. The CDR3 DNA follows: TGTGCCAGTAGTTCAGCTCGGGGGAACAATGAGCAGTTCTTC. This chain connects TRBV19 to TRBJ2-1; tentatively, D is TRBD2 (6 bases). CDR1 and CDR2 from the germline V gene are LNHDA and SQIVND (reference sequence). The germline V and J ends were trimmed by 5 bases and 5 bases, with 13 bases remaining between them. The CDR3 length is 14 residues.

In this sample, this clonotype turned up many times. The chain recombines TRBV30 with TRBJ2-3; D is uncertain. Germline values: CDR1 GTSNPN, CDR2 SVGIG (reference sequence). The CDR3 covers 11 residues. V was trimmed by 5 bases and J by 6 bases, leaving 9 bases between them. The CDR3 loop is CAWEIGDTQYF. The DNA of the CDR3 is TGTGCCTGGGAGATAGGGGATACGCAGTATTTT.

The genes are TRBV7-8 and TRBJ1-5; the D gene is possibly TRBD1 (5 bases). Germline CDR1 and CDR2: SGHVS and FQNEAQ. This CDR3 has 13 residues. Trimming left V 6 bases short and J 8 bases short, with 14 bases between. DNA for the CDR3: TGTGCCAGCAGTAGCGATGGGGCAAAGCCCCAGCATTTT. This codes for CASSSDGAKPQHF.

This clonotype was recorded many times. The chain employs TRBV12-3 or TRBV12-4 and TRBJ1-5; D is unresolved. The V and J ends lost 5 bases and 7 bases respectively, with 12 bases between them. The CDR3 spans 13 residues. CDR3 residues: CASSVEVGQPQHF. The CDR3 bases are TGTGCCAGCAGTGTGGAGGTGGGGCAGCCCCAGCATTTT.

This clonotype came up many times. V is TRBV10-3 and J is TRBJ2-3; 8 nucleotides match TRBD1. With V trimmed by 0 bases and J by 2 bases, 1 base remained unmatched. This CDR3 comprises 15 residues. Germline V gene lookup returns CDR1 ENHRY and CDR2 SYGVKD. CDR3 DNA: TGTGCCATCAGTGAGTCGGGACAGGACACAGATACGCAGTATTTT. Translation gives CAISESGQDTDTQYF.

This clonotype was picked up a small number of times. The chain employs TRBV6-4 and TRBJ2-5; D is possibly TRBD1 or TRBD2 (5 bases each). The germline CDR1 and CDR2 sequences are MRHNA and SNTAGT. The length of the CDR3 is 16 residues. V lost 6 bases to trimming and J lost 2 bases, with 19 bases between them. CDR3 loop: CASRGVPGLRQETQYF. In DNA form, the CDR3 reads TGTGCCAGCAGGGGGGTCCCAGGGTTACGACAAGAGACCCAGTACTTC.

Comments on this clonotype: The junction departs from the called germline gene at one end, perhaps through a read error. The chain combines TRBV30 with TRBJ2-1; D is possibly TRBD1 (6 bases). The germline CDR1 and CDR2 sequences are GTSNPN and SVGIG (reference sequence). The CDR3 loop spans 12 amino acids. CDR3 in amino acids: CAWTRGGNEQSF. The CDR3 DNA reads TGTGCCTGGACCCGTGGGGGCAATGAGCAGTCCTTC.

The V and J genes are TRBV7-3 and TRBJ2-5; D is possibly TRBD2 (7 bases). This CDR3 is built from 15 residues. Looked up from germline, CDR1 is SGHTA and CDR2 is FQGTGA. V was pared by 10 bases and J by 6 bases, with 24 bases between. The CDR3, as DNA: TGTGCCAACGAATGGGGGGGCTCGGCGGGAAAGACCCAGTACTTC. Translating gives CANEWGGSAGKTQYF.

The genes are TRBV5-1 and TRBJ1-6; a possible D gene is TRBD1 (5 bases). The CDR3 contains 17 residues. Trimming removed 5 bases at V and 0 bases at J, with 15 bases between. CDR1 and CDR2 from the germline V gene are SGHRS and YFSETQ. CDR3 in DNA: TGCGCCAGCAGTCCCCTTGGCGACAGCTCCTATAATTCACCCCTCCACTTT. Amino acids: CASSPLGDSSYNSPLHF.

The V and J genes are TRBV20-1 and TRBJ1-1; D is possibly TRBD1 (6 bases). Trimming removed 0 bases from V and 3 bases from J, with 14 bases in between. The CDR3 extends over 15 amino acids. Germline lookup yields CDR1 DFQATT and CDR2 SNEGSKA (reference sequence). In DNA, the CDR3 is TGCAGTGCTAGAGATTCGGGGGCGAGGGACACTGAAGCTTTCTTT. This encodes CSARDSGARDTEAFF.

This clonotype was detected many times. The chain uses TRBV11-2 and TRBJ2-7; tentatively, D is TRBD1 or TRBD2 (6 bases each). The CDR3 has 11 residues. The V end was cut by 8 bases, the J end by 6 bases, with 11 bases between. CDR1 and CDR2 from the germline V gene are SGHAT and FQNNGV. The CDR3: CASVGGGEQYF. The CDR3 DNA is TGTGCCAGCGTAGGAGGGGGCGAGCAGTACTTC.

This clonotype was seen repeatedly, ten times or more. This chain links TRBV27 with TRBJ1-5; D is undetermined. Trimming left V 0 bases short and J 5 bases short, with 5 bases between. Germline V gene lookup returns CDR1 MNHEY and CDR2 SMNVEV (reference sequence). There are 13 residues in the CDR3. CDR3 in amino acids: CASSLSGYQPQHF. The CDR3, as DNA: TGTGCCAGCAGTTTATCAGGGTATCAGCCCCAGCATTTT.

This clonotype was recorded at least ten times. The chain couples TRBV11-2 to TRBJ2-7, with 12 bases aligning to TRBD1. Germline loops: CDR1 SGHAT, CDR2 FQNNGV. CDR3 size: 15 residues. With 6 bases clipped from V and 6 bases from J, the junction kept 9 bases outside the gene matches. CDR3 sequence (DNA): TGTGCCAGCAGTTATGAGGGACAGGGGGCCGTCGAGCAGTACTTC. Protein sequence: CASSYEGQGAVEQYF.

The CDR3 nucleotides are TGTGCCAGCAGCCCCGGGACAGGGCGCCACAATGAGCAGTTCTTC. Its protein product is CASSPGTGRHNEQFF. The chain combines TRBV11-3 with TRBJ2-1, with 9 bases matching TRBD1. Germline V lookup: CDR1 SGHNT, CDR2 YENEEA. The CDR3 runs to 15 residues. The ends lost 5 bases at V and 5 bases at J; junction bases unmatched: 7. The full variable domain, completed using reference TRBV11-3 and TRBJ2-1, is EAGVVQSPRYKIIEKKQPVAFWCNPISGHNTLYWYLQNLGQGPELLIRYENEEAVDDSQLPKDRFSAERLKGVDSTLKIQPAELGDSAVYLCASSPGTGRHNEQFFGPGTRLTVL.

The V gene is TRBV9, the J gene TRBJ1-4; no firm D call. CDR1 and CDR2 (germline): SGDLS, YYNGEE. The CDR3 spans 14 residues. V dropped 0 bases and J dropped 4 bases, with 7 bases sitting between them. CDR3 protein: CASSVGSGNEKLFF. The CDR3 nucleotides are TGTGCCAGCAGCGTAGGGTCCGGTAATGAAAAACTGTTTTTT.

There are many counts of this clonotype. The chain couples TRBV11-2 to TRBJ1-3; D is possibly TRBD1 (5 bases). Germline V gene lookup returns CDR1 SGHAT and CDR2 FQNNGV. This CDR3 contains 14 residues. V gave up 6 bases and J gave up 2 bases, with 11 bases separating them. The CDR3 protein is CASSSQGTGNTIYF. CDR3 DNA: TGTGCCAGCAGTTCTCAGGGAACTGGAAACACCATATATTTT.

This clonotype occurred many times. The rearrangement uses TRBV13 and TRBJ2-7; 12 bases fit TRBD2. The CDR3 is made up of 16 amino acids. V shed 6 bases, J shed 2 bases, and the junction held 8 bases outside the gene matches. Germline CDR1 reads PRHDT; CDR2 reads FYEKMQ (reference sequence). CDR3 in DNA: TGTGCCAGCAGACCGCTAGCGGGGGGGTACACCTACGAGCAGTACTTC. Its translation is CASRPLAGGYTYEQYF.

This clonotype was seen at least ten times. This rearrangement joins TRBV7-9 to TRBJ1-3, with D maybe TRBD1 (5 bases). The CDR3 sequence is 14 residues long. V was cut by 4 bases and J by 2 bases, with 9 bases left in between. The germline gives CDR1 SEHNR, CDR2 FQNEAQ (reference sequence). DNA for the CDR3: TGTGCCAGCAGCTCGACAGTGGCTGGAAACACCATATATTTT. The encoded protein is CASSSTVAGNTIYF.